These T cell receptor beta chains were read from a single sample in a study of graft-versus-host responses after intestinal transplantation. Method: immunoSEQ multiplex PCR; TCRdb's copy keeps in-frame clones and lacks some. The sample lists 15,000 to 20,000 clones, 83% occurring once. This specimen was ileum tissue, taken about 86 weeks after intestinal transplantation. These receptors were taken from a human patient who received an intestinal transplant, so some T cells may come from the graft donor. Each CDR3 is given with its conserved first and last residue. A D gene is named only where the DNA matches it firmly. Expanded clones get a size class; other rows say once, few or many, or leave the size out.

>.|TRBV10-2|.|TRBJ1-1
CASMEGVINTEAFF
TGCGCCAGCATGGAGGGCGTCATAAACACTGAAGCTTTCTTT
>.|TRBV6-1|once|TRBJ2-7
CASSNSYEQYF
TGTGCCAGCAGTAACTCCTACGAGCAGTACTTC
>.|TRBV4-1|.|TRBJ2-7
CASSQDVIGSYEQYF
TGCGCCAGCAGCCAAGATGTTATAGGGTCGTACGAGCAGTACTTC
>.|TRBV9|.|TRBJ1-3
CASSVEGSSSGNTIYF
TGTGCCAGCAGCGTAGAAGGGTCAAGCTCTGGAAACACCATATATTTT
>.|TRBV2|.|TRBJ1-1
CASSRGGTTTEAFF
TGTGCCAGCAGCCGGGGCGGGACCACCACTGAAGCTTTCTTT
>.|TRBV11-3|.|TRBJ2-5
CASSLLRETQYF
TGTGCCAGCAGCTTACTCCGAGAGACCCAGTACTTC
>TRBD1|TRBV7-8|once|TRBJ2-2
CASSLLGTGAHGELFF
TGTGCCAGCAGCTTACTAGGGACAGGGGCCCACGGGGAGCTGTTTTTT
>TRBD2|TRBV19|.|TRBJ2-7
CASSIPGGTYEQYF
TGTGCCAGTAGTATACCGGGGGGTACCTACGAGCAGTACTTC
>TRBD1|TRBV5-1|.|TRBJ2-1
CTSSRTGNPNEQFF
TGCACCAGCAGCCGGACAGGGAACCCCAATGAGCAGTTCTTC
>.|TRBV30|.|TRBJ2-5
CAWSGGLITETQYF
TGTGCCTGGAGTGGGGGACTTATCACAGAGACCCAGTACTTC
>.|TRBV7-9|few|TRBJ2-7
CASTYSGYEQYF
TGTGCCAGCACGTACTCTGGTTACGAGCAGTACTTC
>.|TRBV9|.|TRBJ2-7
CASSVGGSSSYEQYF
TGTGCCAGCAGCGTAGGGGGTAGCAGTTCCTACGAGCAGTACTTC
>.|TRBV6-5|.|TRBJ1-5
CASSEQGGQPQHF
TGTGCCAGCAGTGAGCAGGGTGGACAGCCCCAGCATTTT
>TRBD2|TRBV9|.|TRBJ2-4
CASSVVTSGKQYF
TGTGCCAGCAGCGTAGTAACTAGCGGGAAACAGTACTTC
>.|TRBV18|few|TRBJ2-1
CASSRGAGFGNEQFF
TGTGCCAGCTCCCGGGGCGCAGGTTTTGGTAATGAGCAGTTCTTC
>.|TRBV9|.|TRBJ2-5
CASSPQGTLAPGSEETQYF
TGTGCCAGCAGTCCACAGGGGACACTAGCCCCTGGGTCCGAAGAGACCCAGTACTTC
>.|TRBV2|.|TRBJ2-7
CASSAGGGPATYEQYF
TGTGCCAGCAGTGCAGGGGGGGGGCCCGCCACTTACGAGCAGTACTTC
>.|TRBV5-4|.|TRBJ1-4
CASSFGQGEKLFF
TGTGCCAGCAGCTTCGGACAAGGGGAAAAACTGTTTTTT
>TRBD1|TRBV6-6|.|TRBJ1-2
CASSPTGVNGYTF
TGTGCCAGCAGCCCAACAGGGGTGAATGGCTACACCTTC
>.|TRBV13|.|TRBJ2-2
CASSLLGTPTTGELFF
TGTGCCAGCAGCTTATTGGGGACACCGACAACCGGGGAGCTGTTTTTT
>.|TRBV7-2|.|TRBJ2-3
CASSWPPRRGGTDTQYF
TGTGCCAGCAGCTGGCCCCCCCGGCGGGGAGGCACAGATACGCAGTATTTT
>.|TRBV2|.|TRBJ2-6
CASSEEQSYSGANVLTF
TGTGCCAGCAGTGAGGAACAGTCGTACTCTGGGGCCAACGTCCTGACTTTC
>TRBD2|TRBV11-2|few|TRBJ2-3
CASRLAGGHSDTQYF
TGTGCCAGCAGACTAGCGGGGGGGCATTCAGATACGCAGTATTTT